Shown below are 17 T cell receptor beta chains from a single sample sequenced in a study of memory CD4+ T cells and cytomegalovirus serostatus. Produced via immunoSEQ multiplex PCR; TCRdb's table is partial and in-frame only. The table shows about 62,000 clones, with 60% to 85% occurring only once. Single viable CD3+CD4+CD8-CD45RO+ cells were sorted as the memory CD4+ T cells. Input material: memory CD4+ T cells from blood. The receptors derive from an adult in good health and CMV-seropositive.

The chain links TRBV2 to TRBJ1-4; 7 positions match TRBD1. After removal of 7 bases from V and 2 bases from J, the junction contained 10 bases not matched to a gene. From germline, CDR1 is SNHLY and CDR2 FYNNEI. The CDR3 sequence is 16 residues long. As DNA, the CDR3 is TGTGCCAGCACCCGTAGTCAAGGGGGCACTAATGAAAAACTGTTTTTT. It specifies CASTRSQGGTNEKLFF.

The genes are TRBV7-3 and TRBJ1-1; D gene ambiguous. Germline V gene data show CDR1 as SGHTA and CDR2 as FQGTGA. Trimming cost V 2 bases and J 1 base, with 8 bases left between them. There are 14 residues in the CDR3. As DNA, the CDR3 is TGTGCCAGCAGCTTATATCATCAGAACACTGAAGCTTTCTTT. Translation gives CASSLYHQNTEAFF.

CDR3 sequence: CASSAIQGRNTEAFF. The CDR3 coding sequence is TGTGCCAGCAGCGCAATACAGGGTCGGAACACTGAAGCTTTCTTT. This chain uses TRBV11-2 with TRBJ1-1; possible D gene TRBD1, 6 bases. The CDR3 extends over 15 amino acids. The V and J ends lost 5 bases and 1 base respectively, with 14 bases between them. Germline V gene sequence: CDR1 SGHAT, CDR2 FQNNGV.

CDR3 DNA sequence: TGTGCCAGCAGTTACGTTGGGCAGCCAGATACGCAGTATTTT. It yields the protein CASSYVGQPDTQYF. The chain joins TRBV6-5 to TRBJ2-3; no firm D call. Germline lookup yields CDR1 MNHEY and CDR2 SVGAGI. V dropped 2 bases and J dropped 4 bases, with 10 bases sitting between them. The CDR3 runs 14 residues.

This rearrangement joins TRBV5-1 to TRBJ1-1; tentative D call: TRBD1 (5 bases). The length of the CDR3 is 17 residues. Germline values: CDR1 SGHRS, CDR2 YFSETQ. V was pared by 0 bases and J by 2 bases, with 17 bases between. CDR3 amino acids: CASSLAFPGRKNTEAFF. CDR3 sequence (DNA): TGCGCCAGCAGCTTGGCTTTCCCAGGGAGGAAAAACACTGAAGCTTTCTTT.

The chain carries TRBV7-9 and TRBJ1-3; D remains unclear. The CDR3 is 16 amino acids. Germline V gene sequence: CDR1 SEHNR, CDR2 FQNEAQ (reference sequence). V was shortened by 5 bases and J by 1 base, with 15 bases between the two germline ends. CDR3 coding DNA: TGTGCCAGCAGCCCTAGGACTATCGAATCTGGAAACACCATATATTTT. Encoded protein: CASSPRTIESGNTIYF.

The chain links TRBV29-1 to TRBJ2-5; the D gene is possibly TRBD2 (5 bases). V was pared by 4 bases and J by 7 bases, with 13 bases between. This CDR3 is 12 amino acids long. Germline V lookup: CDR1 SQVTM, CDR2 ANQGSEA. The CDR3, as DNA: TGCAGCGTTGGAGGGCTCCAGAGGACCCAGTACTTC. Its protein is CSVGGLQRTQYF. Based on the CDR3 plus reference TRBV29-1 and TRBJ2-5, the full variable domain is SAVISQKPSRDICQRGTSLTIQCQVDSQVTMMFWYRQQPGQSLTLIATANQGSEATYESGFVIDKFPISRPNLTFSTLTVSNMSPEDSSIYLCSVGGLQRTQYFGPGTRLLVL.

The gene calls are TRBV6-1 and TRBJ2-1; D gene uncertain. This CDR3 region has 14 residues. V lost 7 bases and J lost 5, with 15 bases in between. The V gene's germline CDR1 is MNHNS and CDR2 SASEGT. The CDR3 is CASTSGQENNEQFF. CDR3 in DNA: TGTGCCAGCACATCGGGCCAGGAAAACAATGAGCAGTTCTTC.

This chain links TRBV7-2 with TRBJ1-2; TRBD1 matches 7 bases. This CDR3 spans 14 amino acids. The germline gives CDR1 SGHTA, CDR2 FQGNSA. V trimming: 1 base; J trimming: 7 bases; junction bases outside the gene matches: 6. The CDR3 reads CASSLVDRAGGYTF. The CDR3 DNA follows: TGTGCCAGCAGCTTAGTCGACAGGGCTGGTGGCTACACCTTC.

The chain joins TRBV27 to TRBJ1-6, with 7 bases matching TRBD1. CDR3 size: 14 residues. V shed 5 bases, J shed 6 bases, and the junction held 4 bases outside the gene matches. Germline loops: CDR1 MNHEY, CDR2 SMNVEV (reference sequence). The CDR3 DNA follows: TGTGCCAGCAGTCCGACAGGGATTAATTCACCCCTCCACTTT. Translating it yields CASSPTGINSPLHF.

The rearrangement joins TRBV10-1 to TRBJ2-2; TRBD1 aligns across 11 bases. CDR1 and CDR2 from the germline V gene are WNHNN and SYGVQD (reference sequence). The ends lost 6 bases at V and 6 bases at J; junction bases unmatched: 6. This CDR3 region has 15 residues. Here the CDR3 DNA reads TGCGCCAGCAGGGGGAGGACAGGGGGCGCCGGGGAGCTGTTTTTT. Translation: CASRGRTGGAGELFF.

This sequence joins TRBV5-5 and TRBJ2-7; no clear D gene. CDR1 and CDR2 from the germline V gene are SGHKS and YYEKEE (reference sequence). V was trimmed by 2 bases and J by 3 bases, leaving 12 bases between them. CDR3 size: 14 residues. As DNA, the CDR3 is TGTGCCAGCAGCTTCGGTCCAGCGAACTACGAGCAGTACTTC. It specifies CASSFGPANYEQYF.

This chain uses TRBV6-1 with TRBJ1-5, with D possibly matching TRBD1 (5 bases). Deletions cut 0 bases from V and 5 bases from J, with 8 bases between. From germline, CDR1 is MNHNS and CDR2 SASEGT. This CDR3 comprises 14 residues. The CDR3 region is CASSEARGDQPQHF. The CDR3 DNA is TGTGCCAGCAGTGAAGCGCGGGGGGATCAGCCCCAGCATTTT.

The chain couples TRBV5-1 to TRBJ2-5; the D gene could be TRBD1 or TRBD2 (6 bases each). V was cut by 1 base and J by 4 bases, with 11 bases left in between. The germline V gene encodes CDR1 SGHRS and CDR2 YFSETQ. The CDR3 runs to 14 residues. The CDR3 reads CASSLTRGGETQYF. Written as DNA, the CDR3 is TGCGCCAGCAGCTTGACCAGGGGAGGAGAGACCCAGTACTTC.

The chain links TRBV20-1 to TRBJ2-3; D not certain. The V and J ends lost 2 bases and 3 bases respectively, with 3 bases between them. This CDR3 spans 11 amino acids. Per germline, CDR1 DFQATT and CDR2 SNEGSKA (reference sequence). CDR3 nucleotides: TGCAGTGCTAGACAAACAGATACGCAGTATTTT. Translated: CSARQTDTQYF.

The CDR3 loop reads CASSLVIGMSSNYGYTF. The CDR3 region has the DNA TGTGCCAGCAGTTTAGTGATAGGGATGAGTAGTAACTATGGCTACACCTTC. The chain recombines TRBV28 with TRBJ1-2, with no clear D. Germline CDR1 and CDR2: MDHEN and SYDVKM. Trimming took off 2 bases at V and 1 base at J, with 17 bases between the two ends. There are 17 residues in the CDR3.

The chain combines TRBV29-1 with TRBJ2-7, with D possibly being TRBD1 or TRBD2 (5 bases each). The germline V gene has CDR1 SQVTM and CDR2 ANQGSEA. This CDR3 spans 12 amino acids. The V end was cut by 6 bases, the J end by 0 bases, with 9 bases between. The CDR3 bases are TGCAGCGTCCGGGACGGCTCCTACGAGCAGTACTTC. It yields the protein CSVRDGSYEQYF.